What follows is one T cell receptor (beta chain) and its context. This sample is part of a study of blood T cell repertoires in COVID-19. Across the study: PBMCs, B-cell-depleted T cells, or T cells were the source of the cDNA or gDNA that made up the material.

Generated by immunoSEQ multiplex PCR, the TCRdb table keeps only in-frame clones and is missing some. The data contain around 100,000 clones, around four fifths of them singletons. Germline CDR1 SQVTM, CDR2 ANQGSEA. V was shortened by 6 bases and J by 6 bases, with 14 bases between the two germline ends. The CDR3 totals 12 residues. This TCR came from a man aged 50-60 years with active or convalescent COVID-19. Material for sequencing was peripheral blood. V gene TRBV29-1 combines with J gene TRBJ1-2; a possible D gene is TRBD1 (6 bases). The CDR3 sequence is CSVGRGADGYTF. CDR3 sequence (DNA): TGCAGCGTGGGACGGGGGGCGGATGGCTACACCTTC.